This TCR beta chain derives from a study of Graves' ophthalmopathy and Graves' hyperthyroidism. Study-wide points: Blood also harbored most expanded thyroid clonotypes above 0.001 frequency.

Amplification targeted the TCR beta CDR3 regions, with RNA transcripts as the source material. HTBI-primed first-round RT-PCR preceded second-round multiplex PCR. In TCRdb, the multiplex PCR reads were re-called with MiXCR into one record per CDR3 protein. The data hold over a million distinct CDR3 sequences, with about 38% observed a single time. The CDR3 spans 16 residues. Germline V gene data show CDR1 as SGHTA and CDR2 as FQGNSA. Trimming took 1 base from V and 1 from J, leaving 13 bases between them. This clonotype was recorded at least ten times. What it binds is not known. Sequencing input: peripheral blood or thyroid tissue (not recorded which). The sequence was collected from an adult man with Graves' hyperthyroidism. The chain uses TRBV7-2 and TRBJ1-1; D is undetermined. CDR3 nucleotide sequence: TGTGCCAGCAGCTTAGTCCCTTCTCAACCGAACACTGAAGCTTTCTTT. This sequence encodes CASSLVPSQPNTEAFF.